This T cell receptor (beta chain) was obtained from a study of shared clonotypes between healthy human individuals. Method: immunoSEQ multiplex PCR; TCRdb's copy keeps in-frame clones and lacks some. The profile shows some 1.5 million clones, 98% of them singletons. Germline loops: CDR1 SGHRS, CDR2 YFSETQ. This CDR3 region has 14 residues. The ends were cut back, 3 bases at V and 5 bases at J, with 14 bases in the middle. Those who donated were healthy HIV-negative adults, with no recent acute infections or vaccinations reported. The TCR sequence derives from a young man in good health. J is TRBJ2-5 and V is TRBV5-1; D assignment may be TRBD1 or TRBD2 (6 bases each). Sequencing input: naive CD4+ T cells sorted from blood. Subset meaning: CD45RA+ positively selected. The CDR3 sequence: CASSWRGVAETQYF. The DNA of the CDR3 is TGCGCCAGCAGCTGGAGGGGGGTTGCTGAGACCCAGTACTTC.